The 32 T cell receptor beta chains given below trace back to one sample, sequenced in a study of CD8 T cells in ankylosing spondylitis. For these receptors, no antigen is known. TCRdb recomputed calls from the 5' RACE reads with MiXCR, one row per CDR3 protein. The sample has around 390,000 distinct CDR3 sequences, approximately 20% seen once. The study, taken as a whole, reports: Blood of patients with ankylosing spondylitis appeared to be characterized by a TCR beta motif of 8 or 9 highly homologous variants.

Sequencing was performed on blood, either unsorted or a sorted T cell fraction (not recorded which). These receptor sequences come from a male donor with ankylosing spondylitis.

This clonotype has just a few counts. The CDR3 reads CASTRAGASYNEQFF. The CDR3 bases are TGTGCCAGCACCCGAGCGGGAGCCTCCTACAATGAGCAGTTCTTC. This chain connects TRBV12-3 or TRBV12-4 to TRBJ2-1; 8 bases line up with TRBD2. With V trimmed by 7 bases and J by 0 bases, 5 bases remained unmatched. CDR3 length: 15 residues.

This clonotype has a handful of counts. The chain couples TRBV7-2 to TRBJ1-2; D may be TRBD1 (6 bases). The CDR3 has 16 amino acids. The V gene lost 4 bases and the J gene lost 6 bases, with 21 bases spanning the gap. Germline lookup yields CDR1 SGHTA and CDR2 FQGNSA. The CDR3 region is CASSSNPQGRRHGYTF. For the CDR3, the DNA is TGTGCCAGCAGCTCAAATCCACAGGGCCGCCGGCATGGCTACACCTTC.

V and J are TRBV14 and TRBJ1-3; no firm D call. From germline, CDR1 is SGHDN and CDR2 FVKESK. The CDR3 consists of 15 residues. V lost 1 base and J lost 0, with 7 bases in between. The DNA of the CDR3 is TGTGCCAGCAGCCAAGGGAGTCTCTCTGGAAACACCATATATTTT. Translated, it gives CASSQGSLSGNTIYF.

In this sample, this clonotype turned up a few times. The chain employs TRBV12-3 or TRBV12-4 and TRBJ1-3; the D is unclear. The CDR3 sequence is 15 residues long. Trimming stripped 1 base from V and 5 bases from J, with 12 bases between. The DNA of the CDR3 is TGTGCCAGCAGTTTAGAGGCAGCGAGGCGAAACACCATATATTTT. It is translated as CASSLEAARRNTIYF.

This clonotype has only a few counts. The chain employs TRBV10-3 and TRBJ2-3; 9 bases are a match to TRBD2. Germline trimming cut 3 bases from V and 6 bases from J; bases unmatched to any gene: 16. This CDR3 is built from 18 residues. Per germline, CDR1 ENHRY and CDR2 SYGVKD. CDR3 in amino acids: CAISDPWASGTAGDTQYF. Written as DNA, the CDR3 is TGTGCCATCAGTGATCCCTGGGCTAGCGGGACGGCAGGGGATACGCAGTATTTT.

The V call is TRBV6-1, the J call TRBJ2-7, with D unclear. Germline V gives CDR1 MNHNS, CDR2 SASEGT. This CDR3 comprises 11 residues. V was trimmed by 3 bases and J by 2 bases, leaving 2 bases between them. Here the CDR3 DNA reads TGTGCCAGCAGTGAGACCTACGAGCAGTACTTC. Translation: CASSETYEQYF.

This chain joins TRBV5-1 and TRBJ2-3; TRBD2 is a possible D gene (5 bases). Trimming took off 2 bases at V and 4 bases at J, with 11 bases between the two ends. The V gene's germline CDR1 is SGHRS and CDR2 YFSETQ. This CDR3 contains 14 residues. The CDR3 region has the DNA TGCGCCAGCAGCTTAGGACTTCAGCCAGATACGCAGTATTTT. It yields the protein CASSLGLQPDTQYF.

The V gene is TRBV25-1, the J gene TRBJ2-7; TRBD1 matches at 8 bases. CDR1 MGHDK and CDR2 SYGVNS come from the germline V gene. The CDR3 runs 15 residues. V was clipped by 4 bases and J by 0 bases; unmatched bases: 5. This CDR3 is CASSVHRGSSYEQYF. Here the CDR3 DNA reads TGTGCCAGCAGTGTTCACAGGGGGAGCTCCTACGAGCAGTACTTC.

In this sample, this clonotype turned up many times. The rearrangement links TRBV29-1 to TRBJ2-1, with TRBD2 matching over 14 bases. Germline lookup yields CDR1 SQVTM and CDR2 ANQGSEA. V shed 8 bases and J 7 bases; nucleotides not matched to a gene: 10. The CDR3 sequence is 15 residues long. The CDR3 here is CSSGTSGSFPNEQFF. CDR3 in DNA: TGCAGCTCGGGGACTAGCGGGAGCTTTCCAAATGAGCAGTTCTTC.

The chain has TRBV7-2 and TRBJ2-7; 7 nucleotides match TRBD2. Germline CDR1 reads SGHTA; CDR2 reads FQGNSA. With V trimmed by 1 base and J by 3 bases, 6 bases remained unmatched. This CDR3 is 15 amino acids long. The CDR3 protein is CASSLVWTRSYEQYF. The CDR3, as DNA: TGTGCCAGCAGCTTAGTTTGGACTAGGAGCTACGAGCAGTACTTC.

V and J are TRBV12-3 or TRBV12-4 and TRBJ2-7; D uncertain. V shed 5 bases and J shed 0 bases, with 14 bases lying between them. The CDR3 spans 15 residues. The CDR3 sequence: CASSPGWRISYEQYF. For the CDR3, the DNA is TGTGCCAGCAGTCCCGGCTGGCGAATCTCCTACGAGCAGTACTTC.

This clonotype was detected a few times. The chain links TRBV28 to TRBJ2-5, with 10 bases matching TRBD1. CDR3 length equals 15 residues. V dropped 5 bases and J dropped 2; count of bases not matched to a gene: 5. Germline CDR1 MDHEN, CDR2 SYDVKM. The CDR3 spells CASSTGTGVQETQYF. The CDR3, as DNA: TGTGCCAGCAGTACCGGGACAGGGGTGCAAGAGACCCAGTACTTC.

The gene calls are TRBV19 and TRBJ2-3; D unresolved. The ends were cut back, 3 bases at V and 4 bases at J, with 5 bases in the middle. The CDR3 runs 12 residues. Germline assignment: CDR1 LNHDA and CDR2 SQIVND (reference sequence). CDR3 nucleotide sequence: TGTGCCAGTAGTATTGGTCCAGATACGCAGTATTTT. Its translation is CASSIGPDTQYF.

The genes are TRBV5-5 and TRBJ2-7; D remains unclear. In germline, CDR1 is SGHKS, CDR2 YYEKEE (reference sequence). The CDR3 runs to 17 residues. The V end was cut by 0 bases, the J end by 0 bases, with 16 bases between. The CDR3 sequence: CASSLAVAARSSYEQYF. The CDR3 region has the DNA TGTGCCAGCAGCTTGGCCGTCGCGGCCAGGAGCTCCTACGAGCAGTACTTC. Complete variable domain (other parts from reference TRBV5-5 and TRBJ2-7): DAGVTQSPTHLIKTRGQQVTLRCSPISGHKSVSWYQQVLGQGPQFIFQYYEKEERGRGNFPDRFSARQFPNYSSELNVNALLLGDSALYLCASSLAVAARSSYEQYFGPGTRLTVT.

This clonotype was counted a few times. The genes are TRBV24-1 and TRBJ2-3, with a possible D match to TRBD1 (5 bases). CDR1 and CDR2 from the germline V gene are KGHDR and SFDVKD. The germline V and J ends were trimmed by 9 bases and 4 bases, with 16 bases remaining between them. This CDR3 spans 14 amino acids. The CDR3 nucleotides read TGTGCCACCTCGCGCAGGGTAGGATCAGATACGCAGTATTTT. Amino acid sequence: CATSRRVGSDTQYF.

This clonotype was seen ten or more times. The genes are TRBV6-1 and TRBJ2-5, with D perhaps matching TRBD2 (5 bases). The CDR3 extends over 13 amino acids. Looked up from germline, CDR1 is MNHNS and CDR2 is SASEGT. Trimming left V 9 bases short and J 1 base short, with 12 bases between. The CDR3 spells CASSRTLQETQYF. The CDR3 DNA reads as TGTGCCAGTTCCCGGACTCTCCAAGAGACCCAGTACTTC.

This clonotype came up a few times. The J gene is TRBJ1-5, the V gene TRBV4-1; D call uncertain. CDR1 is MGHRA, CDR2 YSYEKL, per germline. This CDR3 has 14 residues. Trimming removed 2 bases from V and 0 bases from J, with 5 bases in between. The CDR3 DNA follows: TGCGCCAGCAGCCAATTCAGTAGCAATCAGCCCCAGCATTTT. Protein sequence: CASSQFSSNQPQHF.

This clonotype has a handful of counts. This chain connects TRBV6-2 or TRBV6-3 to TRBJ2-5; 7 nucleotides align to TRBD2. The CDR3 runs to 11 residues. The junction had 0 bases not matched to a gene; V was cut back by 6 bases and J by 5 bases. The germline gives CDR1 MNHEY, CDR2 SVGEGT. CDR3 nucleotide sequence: TGTGCCAGCAGCGGGAGGGAGACCCAGTACTTC. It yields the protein CASSGRETQYF.

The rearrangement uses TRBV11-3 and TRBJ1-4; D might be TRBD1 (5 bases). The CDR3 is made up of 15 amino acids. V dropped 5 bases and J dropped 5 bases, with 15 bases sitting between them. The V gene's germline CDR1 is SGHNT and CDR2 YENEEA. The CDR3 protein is CASSLRDPGNEKLFF. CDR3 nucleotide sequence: TGTGCCAGCAGCCTACGGGACCCGGGAAATGAAAAACTGTTTTTT.

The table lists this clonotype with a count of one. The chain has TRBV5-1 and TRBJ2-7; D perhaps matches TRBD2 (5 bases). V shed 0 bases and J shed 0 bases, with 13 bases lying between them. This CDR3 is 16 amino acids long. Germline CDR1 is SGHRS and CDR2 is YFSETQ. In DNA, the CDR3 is TGCGCCAGCAGCTTGGAGGTAGCGCCCAGCTCCTACGAGCAGTACTTC. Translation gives CASSLEVAPSSYEQYF.

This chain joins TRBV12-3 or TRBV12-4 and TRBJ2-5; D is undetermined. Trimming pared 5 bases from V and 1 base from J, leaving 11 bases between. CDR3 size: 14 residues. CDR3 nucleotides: TGTGCCAGCAGTCTCTCGGCGGCCCAAGAGACCCAGTACTTC. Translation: CASSLSAAQETQYF.

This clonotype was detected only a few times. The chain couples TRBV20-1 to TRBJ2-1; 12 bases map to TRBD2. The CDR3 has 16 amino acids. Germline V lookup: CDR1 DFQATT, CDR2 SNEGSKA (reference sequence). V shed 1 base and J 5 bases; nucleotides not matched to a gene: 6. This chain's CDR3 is CSARAGTSGLHNEQFF. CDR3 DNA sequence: TGCAGTGCTAGAGCAGGGACTAGCGGGCTTCACAATGAGCAGTTCTTC.

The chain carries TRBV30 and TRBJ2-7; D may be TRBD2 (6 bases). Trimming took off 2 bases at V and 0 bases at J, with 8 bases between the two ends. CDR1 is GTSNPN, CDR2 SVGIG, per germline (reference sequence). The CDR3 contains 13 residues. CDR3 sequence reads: CAWSSGFSYEQYF. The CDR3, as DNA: TGTGCCTGGAGTAGCGGGTTCTCCTACGAGCAGTACTTC.

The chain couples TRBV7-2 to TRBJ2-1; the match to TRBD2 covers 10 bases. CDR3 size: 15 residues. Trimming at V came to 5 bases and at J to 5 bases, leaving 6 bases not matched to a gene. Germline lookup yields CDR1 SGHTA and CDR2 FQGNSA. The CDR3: CASSGGLAYDNEQFF. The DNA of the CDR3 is TGTGCCAGCAGCGGGGGACTAGCGTACGACAATGAGCAGTTCTTC. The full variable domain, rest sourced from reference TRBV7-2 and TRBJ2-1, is GAGVSQSPSNKVTEKGKDVELRCDPISGHTALYWYRQSLGQGLEFLIYFQGNSAPDKSGLPSDRFSAERTGGSVSTLTIQRTQQEDSAVYLCASSGGLAYDNEQFFGPGTRLTVL.

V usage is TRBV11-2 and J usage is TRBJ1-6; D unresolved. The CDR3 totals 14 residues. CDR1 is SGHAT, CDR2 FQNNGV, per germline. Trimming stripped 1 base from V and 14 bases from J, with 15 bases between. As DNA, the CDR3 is TGTGCCAGCAGCTTAGTCGGAAACGCTCGGGCCCTCCACTTT. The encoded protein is CASSLVGNARALHF.

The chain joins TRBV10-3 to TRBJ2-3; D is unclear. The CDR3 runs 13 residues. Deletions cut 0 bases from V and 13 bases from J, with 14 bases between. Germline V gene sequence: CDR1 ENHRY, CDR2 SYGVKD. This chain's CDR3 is CAISESGTPDEYF. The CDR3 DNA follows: TGTGCCATCAGTGAGTCGGGCACCCCAGACGAGTATTTT.

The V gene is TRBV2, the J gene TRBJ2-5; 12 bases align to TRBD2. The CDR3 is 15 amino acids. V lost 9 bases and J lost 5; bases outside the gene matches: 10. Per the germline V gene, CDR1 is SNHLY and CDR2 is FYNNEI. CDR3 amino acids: CASRLAGVGYETQYF. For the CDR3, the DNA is TGTGCCAGTCGACTAGCGGGAGTCGGTTATGAGACCCAGTACTTC.

The CDR3 coding sequence is TGCGCCAGCAGCTCCCGACCTCACGGACTAGCGGAGAACTACGAGCAGTACTTC. It codes for CASSSRPHGLAENYEQYF. V gene TRBV5-1 combines with J gene TRBJ2-7; 10 nucleotides match TRBD2. Unmatched junction bases numbered 15, after V lost 3 bases and J lost 3 bases. Per the germline V gene, CDR1 is SGHRS and CDR2 is YFSETQ. CDR3 size: 18 residues.

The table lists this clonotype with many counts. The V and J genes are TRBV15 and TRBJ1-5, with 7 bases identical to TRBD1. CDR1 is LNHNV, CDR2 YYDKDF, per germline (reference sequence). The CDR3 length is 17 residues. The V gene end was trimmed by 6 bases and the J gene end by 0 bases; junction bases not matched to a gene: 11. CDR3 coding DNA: TGTGCCACCAGTACCACCGAAGGGGGCTATAGCAATCAGCCCCAGCATTTT. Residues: CATSTTEGGYSNQPQHF.

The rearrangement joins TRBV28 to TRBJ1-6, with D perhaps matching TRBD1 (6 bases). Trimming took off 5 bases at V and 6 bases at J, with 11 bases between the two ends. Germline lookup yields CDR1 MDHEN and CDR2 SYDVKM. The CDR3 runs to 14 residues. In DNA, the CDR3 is TGTGCCAGCAGTGCGCCGGGGGCTAATTCACCCCTCCACTTT. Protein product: CASSAPGANSPLHF.

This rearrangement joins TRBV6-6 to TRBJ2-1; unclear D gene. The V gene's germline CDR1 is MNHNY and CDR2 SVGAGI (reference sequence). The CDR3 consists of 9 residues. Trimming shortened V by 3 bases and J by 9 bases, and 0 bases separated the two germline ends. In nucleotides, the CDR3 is TGTGCCAGCAGTTATGAGCAGTTCTTC. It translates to CASSYEQFF.

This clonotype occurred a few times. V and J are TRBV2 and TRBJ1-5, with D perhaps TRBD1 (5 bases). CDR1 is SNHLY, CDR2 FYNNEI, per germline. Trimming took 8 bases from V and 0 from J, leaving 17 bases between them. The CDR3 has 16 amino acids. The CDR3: CASRKEQDDSNQPQHF. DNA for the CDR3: TGTGCCAGCCGGAAAGAACAGGATGATAGCAATCAGCCCCAGCATTTT.